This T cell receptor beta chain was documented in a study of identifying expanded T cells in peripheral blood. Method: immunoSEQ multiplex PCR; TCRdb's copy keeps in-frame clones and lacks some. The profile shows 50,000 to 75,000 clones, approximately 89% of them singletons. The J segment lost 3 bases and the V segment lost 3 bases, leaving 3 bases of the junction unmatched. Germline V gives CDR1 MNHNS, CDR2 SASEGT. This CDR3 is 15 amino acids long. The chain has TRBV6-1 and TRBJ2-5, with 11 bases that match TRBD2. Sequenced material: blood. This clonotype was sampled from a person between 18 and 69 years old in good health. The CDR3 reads CASSDRLAGKETQYF. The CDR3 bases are TGTGCCAGCAGTGACCGACTAGCGGGGAAAGAGACCCAGTACTTC.